The 28 T cell receptor beta chains below were found in one sample sequenced in a study of control samples from healthy donors and cancer patients. Assay used: immunoSEQ multiplex PCR; TCRdb lists only in-frame clones, some missing. This table has under 70,000 clones, roughly 90% appearing once. Sequencing input: PBMCs. These receptors all come from a man aged 55 to 69 with head and neck cancer.

The chain carries TRBV7-2 and TRBJ2-7; possible D gene TRBD1, 5 bases. The V end was cut by 0 bases, the J end by 2 bases, with 14 bases between. Per the germline V gene, CDR1 is SGHTA and CDR2 is FQGNSA. The CDR3 covers 16 residues. CDR3 sequence reads: CASSLARRTRTYEQYF. The CDR3 DNA reads TGTGCCAGCAGCTTAGCGCGAAGGACACGTACCTACGAGCAGTACTTC.

The chain recombines TRBV4-2 with TRBJ1-1; D is undetermined. The CDR3 contains 13 residues. Trimming stripped 8 bases from V and 3 bases from J, with 13 bases between. CDR1 is LGHNA and CDR2 is YNFKEQ in the germline V gene. The CDR3 region has the DNA TGTGCCAGCGGTCAGTACTTGGACACTGAAGCTTTCTTT. It codes for CASGQYLDTEAFF.

The table lists this clone with a count of one. The sample holds other DNA sequences that translate to the same CDR3. The chain employs TRBV5-1 and TRBJ2-5; D unclear. CDR1 and CDR2 (germline): SGHRS, YFSETQ. The ends were cut back, 1 base at V and 1 base at J, with 5 bases in the middle. CDR3 length equals 13 residues. CDR3 nucleotides: TGCGCCAGCAGCTTGACGGTCCAAGAGACCCAGTACTTC. This gives the protein CASSLTVQETQYF. Filled out from reference TRBV5-1 and TRBJ2-5, the complete variable domain reads KAGVTQTPRYLIKTRGQQVTLSCSPISGHRSVSWYQQTPGQGLQFLFEYFSETQRNKGNFPGRFSGRQFSNSRSEMNVSTLELGDSALYLCASSLTVQETQYFGPGTRLLVL.

The chain has TRBV11-2 and TRBJ1-2; D uncertain. V was clipped by 0 bases and J by 5 bases, with 13 bases between them. Germline CDR1 reads SGHAT; CDR2 reads FQNNGV. The CDR3 is 15 residues long. The chain's CDR3 is CASSLESAGIYGYTF. CDR3 in DNA: TGTGCCAGCAGCTTAGAGTCGGCTGGGATATATGGCTACACCTTC. The entire variable domain, with the rest obtained from reference TRBV11-2 and TRBJ1-2, is as follows: EAGVAQSPRYKIIEKRQSVAFWCNPISGHATLYWYQQILGQGPKLLIQFQNNGVVDDSQLPKDRFSAERLKGVDSTLKIQPAKLEDSAVYLCASSLESAGIYGYTFGSGTRLTVV.

The chain employs TRBV10-3 and TRBJ1-5; 9 nucleotides align to TRBD1. The CDR3 loop spans 17 amino acids. The germline V gene has CDR1 ENHRY and CDR2 SYGVKD. V dropped 3 bases and J dropped 0; count of bases not matched to a gene: 6. Here the CDR3 reads CAISDVDRGYSNQPQHF. As DNA, the CDR3 is TGTGCCATCAGTGACGTTGACAGGGGGTATAGCAATCAGCCCCAGCATTTT.

V is TRBV6-5 and J is TRBJ1-2; 7 positions match TRBD1. V lost 6 bases to trimming and J lost 7 bases; unmatched junction nucleotides: 11. The CDR3 runs to 14 residues. Looked up from germline, CDR1 is MNHEY and CDR2 is SVGAGI. The CDR3 region has the DNA TGTGCCAGCAGCCGCGGGACAGAAAGGGGTGGCTACACCTTC. This translates into CASSRGTERGGYTF.

This clone has only one observation. The rearrangement links TRBV29-1 to TRBJ2-7; D tentatively fits TRBD1 or TRBD2 (6 bases each). This CDR3 comprises 19 residues. Looked up from germline, CDR1 is SQVTM and CDR2 is ANQGSEA. V dropped 4 bases and J dropped 1 base, with 29 bases sitting between them. The CDR3 protein is CSVARSRGGRGSNSYEQYF. The CDR3 DNA follows: TGCAGCGTTGCGCGCTCGCGAGGGGGGCGCGGATCTAATTCCTACGAGCAGTACTTC.

The chain links TRBV28 to TRBJ2-7; D ambiguous. Trimming pared 6 bases from V and 3 bases from J, leaving 21 bases between. Germline CDR1 MDHEN, CDR2 SYDVKM. The CDR3 sequence is 16 residues long. The CDR3 region has the DNA TGTGCCAGCAGATTTTCCCGGGTAGATGTTGGCTACGAGCAGTACTTC. Residues: CASRFSRVDVGYEQYF.

The chain is built from TRBV9 and TRBJ2-2, with D possibly being TRBD2 (6 bases). Trimming pared 6 bases from V and 8 bases from J, leaving 20 bases between. The CDR3 extends over 15 amino acids. CDR1 and CDR2 from the germline V gene are SGDLS and YYNGEE. CDR3 region: CASTPVGTSEGELFF. The CDR3 nucleotides read TGTGCCAGCACCCCAGTCGGGACTTCGGAGGGGGAGCTGTTTTTT. Supplemented by reference TRBV9 and TRBJ2-2, the full variable domain reads DSGVTQTPKHLITATGQRVTLRCSPRSGDLSVYWYQQSLDQGLQFLIQYYNGEERAKGNILERFSAQQFPDLHSELNLSSLELGDSALYFCASTPVGTSEGELFFGEGSRLTVL.

The chain combines TRBV19 with TRBJ1-1; 7 positions agree with TRBD1. V shed 5 bases, J shed 2 bases, and the junction held 8 bases outside the gene matches. This CDR3 has 15 residues. Germline assignment: CDR1 LNHDA and CDR2 SQIVND (reference sequence). CDR3 bases: TGTGCCAGTAGTGAACCCTCAGGGGGTAACACTGAAGCTTTCTTT. Residues: CASSEPSGGNTEAFF.

The chain recombines TRBV19 with TRBJ2-2, with D perhaps assigned TRBD1 or TRBD2 (5 bases each). Trimming pared 4 bases from V and 6 bases from J, leaving 12 bases between. The CDR3 totals 14 residues. CDR1 is LNHDA and CDR2 is SQIVND in the germline V gene (reference sequence). The CDR3 DNA follows: TGTGCCAGTAGTACCCCTGGGACGGCCGGGGAGCTGTTTTTT. It codes for CASSTPGTAGELFF. Together with reference TRBV19 and TRBJ2-2, the CDR3 gives the full variable domain: DGGITQSPKYLFRKEGQNVTLSCEQNLNHDAMYWYRQDPGQGLRLIYYSQIVNDFQKGDIAEGYSVSREKKESFPLTVTSAQKNPTAFYLCASSTPGTAGELFFGEGSRLTVL.

The J gene is TRBJ1-4, the V gene TRBV7-9, with D possibly being TRBD1 (5 bases). Trimming removed 5 bases at V and 8 bases at J, with 15 bases between. The CDR3 extends over 14 amino acids. Germline CDR1 and CDR2: SEHNR and FQNEAQ (reference sequence). CDR3 sequence: CASSTYRDEEKLFF. The DNA of the CDR3 is TGTGCCAGCAGCACGTACCGGGACGAGGAAAAACTGTTTTTT.

This chain links TRBV2 with TRBJ2-7; TRBD2 aligns across 12 bases. The V gene's germline CDR1 is SNHLY and CDR2 FYNNEI. The J segment lost 4 bases and the V segment lost 5 bases, leaving 6 bases of the junction unmatched. The CDR3 extends over 15 amino acids. In nucleotides, the CDR3 is TGTGCCAGCAGTCACCGGACTAGCGGGGTTTACGAGCAGTACTTC. Its protein is CASSHRTSGVYEQYF. The full variable domain, in which reference TRBV2 and TRBJ2-7 provide the parts outside the CDR3, is EPEVTQTPSHQVTQMGQEVILRCVPISNHLYFYWYRQILGQKVEFLVSFYNNEISEKSEIFDDQFSVERPDGSNFTLKIRSTKLEDSAMYFCASSHRTSGVYEQYFGPGTRLTVT.

The rearrangement joins TRBV2 to TRBJ1-1; D unresolved. Germline V gives CDR1 SNHLY, CDR2 FYNNEI. V was trimmed by 0 bases and J by 7 bases, leaving 9 bases between them. The CDR3 consists of 13 residues. The CDR3 is CASSEAWVGEAFF. The CDR3 DNA reads TGTGCCAGCAGTGAAGCCTGGGTGGGTGAAGCTTTCTTT.

The chain recombines TRBV25-1 with TRBJ2-2, with D unresolved. Germline CDR1 and CDR2: MGHDK and SYGVNS. The CDR3 is made up of 12 amino acids. Trimming stripped 8 bases from V and 2 bases from J, with 6 bases between. CDR3 sequence: CASVTNTGELFF. The CDR3 bases are TGTGCCAGCGTAACTAACACCGGGGAGCTGTTTTTT.

The rearrangement links TRBV27 to TRBJ2-7; TRBD1 matches at 7 bases. Germline V CDR1 and CDR2: MNHEY, SMNVEV (reference sequence). V trimming: 6 bases; J trimming: 3 bases; junction bases outside the gene matches: 11. There are 15 residues in the CDR3. This CDR3 reads CASSVRTGSLYEQYF. CDR3 DNA: TGTGCCAGCAGCGTTAGGACAGGCAGCCTCTACGAGCAGTACTTC.

In its sample, this clone was seen once. This chain joins TRBV6-1 and TRBJ1-5, with 7 bases that match TRBD1. The junction had 5 bases not matched to a gene; V was cut back by 2 bases and J by 7 bases. The germline V gene has CDR1 MNHNS and CDR2 SASEGT. The CDR3 runs to 14 residues. The CDR3 region has the DNA TGTGCCAGCAGTGAACGTCAGGGGGGGCAGCCCCAGCATTTT. Amino acid sequence: CASSERQGGQPQHF.

The chain joins TRBV7-8 to TRBJ2-5; 13 positions match TRBD2. V gave up 5 bases and J gave up 4 bases; unmatched junction bases: 4. Germline CDR1 is SGHVS and CDR2 is FQNEAQ. This CDR3 is 15 amino acids long. This chain's CDR3 is CASSRLAGGLETQYF. CDR3 nucleotides: TGTGCCAGCAGCAGACTAGCGGGGGGCCTAGAGACCCAGTACTTC.

The V and J genes are TRBV24-1 and TRBJ2-1, with 8 bases identical to TRBD1. The CDR3 loop spans 17 amino acids. V gave up 0 bases and J gave up 10 bases; unmatched junction bases: 13. Germline lookup yields CDR1 KGHDR and CDR2 SFDVKD. The CDR3 spells CATSDLPIWTGCGEQFF. The DNA for the CDR3 is TGTGCCACCAGTGATTTGCCGATCTGGACAGGGTGCGGGGAGCAGTTCTTC.

The rearrangement joins TRBV11-1 to TRBJ2-3; D possibly uses TRBD1 or TRBD2 (5 bases each). This CDR3 comprises 15 residues. The germline gives CDR1 SGHAT, CDR2 FQDESV (reference sequence). Trimming removed 3 bases at V and 2 bases at J, with 12 bases between. The CDR3 protein is CASSFSRGPTDTQYF. CDR3 DNA sequence: TGTGCCAGCAGCTTTAGCCGGGGCCCCACAGATACGCAGTATTTT.

This sequence joins TRBV7-9 and TRBJ1-2; D is undetermined. Germline lookup yields CDR1 SEHNR and CDR2 FQNEAQ (reference sequence). V was shortened by 5 bases and J by 8 bases, with 15 bases between the two germline ends. This CDR3 is built from 13 residues. CDR3 bases: TGTGCCAGCAGCGACGTCGACGGGCAAGGCTACACCTTC. Translation: CASSDVDGQGYTF.

V gene TRBV7-9 combines with J gene TRBJ1-4, with D perhaps TRBD1 (5 bases). Trimming stripped 1 base from V and 7 bases from J, with 10 bases between. CDR1 and CDR2 (germline): SEHNR, FQNEAQ (reference sequence). This CDR3 is 14 amino acids long. CDR3 in DNA: TGTGCCAGCAGCTTAGGGGGGGTCGTTGAAAAACTGTTTTTT. Translated, it gives CASSLGGVVEKLFF. Using reference TRBV7-9 and TRBJ1-4 for the parts outside the CDR3, the full variable domain is DTGVSQNPRHKITKRGQNVTFRCDPISEHNRLYWYRQTLGQGPEFLTYFQNEAQLEKSRLLSDRFSAERPKGSFSTLEIQRTEQGDSAMYLCASSLGGVVEKLFFGSGTQLSVL.

CDR3 residues: CASSWPQGEELSYEKLFF. DNA of the CDR3: TGTGCCAGCAGCTGGCCCCAGGGAGAAGAGTTAAGTTATGAAAAACTGTTTTTT. This chain uses TRBV2 with TRBJ1-4, with D possibly TRBD1 on 5 matching bases. The length of the CDR3 is 18 residues. V gave up 6 bases and J gave up 6 bases, with 26 bases separating them. Germline loops: CDR1 SNHLY, CDR2 FYNNEI.

The chain couples TRBV9 to TRBJ2-1; D tentatively reads TRBD1 or TRBD2 (6 bases each). Trimming left V 3 bases short and J 6 bases short, with 10 bases between. Per germline, CDR1 SGDLS and CDR2 YYNGEE. The CDR3 spans 13 residues. For the CDR3, the DNA is TGTGCCAGCAGCGGGGGGGCATCCAATGAGCAGTTCTTC. Its translation is CASSGGASNEQFF.

The chain combines TRBV21-1 with TRBJ2-6. TRBV21-1 is a pseudogene locus. This CDR3 has 18 amino acids. CDR3 bases: TGTGCCAGCAGCAAAGCCCCGGGGGCGGGCTCTGGGGCCAACGTCCTGACTTTC. As protein: CASSKAPGAGSGANVLTF.

This rearrangement joins TRBV5-6 to TRBJ1-2; 7 bases match TRBD1. V dropped 3 bases and J dropped 4; count of bases not matched to a gene: 0. Germline V gene data show CDR1 as SGHDT and CDR2 as YYEEEE. The CDR3 consists of 12 residues. CDR3 loop: CASSWDSYGYTF. CDR3 bases: TGTGCCAGCAGCTGGGACAGCTATGGCTACACCTTC.

The V call is TRBV29-1, the J call TRBJ2-1; D might be TRBD2 (6 bases). Trimming took off 6 bases at V and 3 bases at J, with 21 bases between the two ends. CDR1 is SQVTM and CDR2 is ANQGSEA in the germline V gene. CDR3 length: 16 amino acids. The CDR3 DNA reads TGCAGCGTCAACAGAGTGGGCCAGCGGGTCTACAATGAGCAGTTCTTC. As protein: CSVNRVGQRVYNEQFF.

The V gene is TRBV7-2, the J gene TRBJ2-7; D unresolved. The V gene lost 5 bases and the J gene lost 0 bases, with 5 bases spanning the gap. The CDR3 length is 12 residues. Looked up from germline, CDR1 is SGHTA and CDR2 is FQGNSA. The CDR3 nucleotides read TGTGCCAGCAGCCTACACTCCTACGAGCAGTACTTC. This codes for CASSLHSYEQYF.